A selection of T cell receptor beta chains follows, all from one sample in a study of blood T cell repertoires in COVID-19. Clones were sequenced by immunoSEQ multiplex PCR, and TCRdb holds only the in-frame ones, with some missing. This table holds roughly 240,000 clones, 86% found once. Sequenced input: peripheral blood. All receptors derive from a woman over 75 with COVID-19, enrolled during active disease. CDR3s include the opening cysteine and the closing phenylalanine or tryptophan. The D gene is left open where the match is weak. Size tells how often a clone was seen (once, few, many) or the class of an expanded clone, and some rows leave it out.

abundance: few; j_gene: TRBJ2-7; d_gene: TRBD1; v_gene: TRBV28; CDR3nt: TGTGCCAGCAGTACCCCGGGACAGGTTTACGAGCAGTACTTC; CDR3aa: CASSTPGQVYEQYF
abundance: .; j_gene: TRBJ1-5; d_gene: .; v_gene: TRBV28; CDR3nt: TGTGCCAGCAGTTCGCCCCGATCCCGGACAGAAAATCAGCCCCAGCATTTT; CDR3aa: CASSSPRSRTENQPQHF
abundance: .; j_gene: TRBJ1-1; d_gene: .; v_gene: TRBV7-8; CDR3nt: TGTGCCAGCAGCTTAAGTCTCAGGGGAACTGAAGCTTTCTTT; CDR3aa: CASSLSLRGTEAFF
abundance: .; j_gene: TRBJ1-1; d_gene: .; v_gene: TRBV14; CDR3nt: TGTGCCAGCAGCCATCAGATGAACACTGAAGCTTTCTTT; CDR3aa: CASSHQMNTEAFF
abundance: .; j_gene: TRBJ1-2; d_gene: TRBD1; v_gene: TRBV18; CDR3nt: TGTGCCAGCTCACCACAGCGGACAGGGATCTATGGCTACACCTTC; CDR3aa: CASSPQRTGIYGYTF
abundance: few; j_gene: TRBJ1-4; d_gene: .; v_gene: TRBV5-1; CDR3nt: TGCGCCAGCAGCTTCGGAGGACAGAGGGGAAAAGAAAAACTGTTTTTT; CDR3aa: CASSFGGQRGKEKLFF
abundance: .; j_gene: TRBJ2-3; d_gene: .; v_gene: TRBV6-5; CDR3nt: TGTGCCAGCAGGAGGAGGAACAGAGGCACAGATACGCAGTATTTT; CDR3aa: CASRRRNRGTDTQYF
abundance: .; j_gene: TRBJ1-3; d_gene: .; v_gene: TRBV9; CDR3nt: TGTGCCAGCAGCGCCGTTGGAAACACCATATATTTT; CDR3aa: CASSAVGNTIYF
abundance: .; j_gene: TRBJ1-5; d_gene: .; v_gene: TRBV6-2/TRBV6-3; CDR3nt: TGTGCCAGCAGTCCAGACAGGAACAATCAGCCCCAGCATTTT; CDR3aa: CASSPDRNNQPQHF
abundance: .; j_gene: TRBJ2-3; d_gene: TRBD2; v_gene: TRBV11-2; CDR3nt: TGTGCCAGCAGCTTAAACGGGGGGTATTCAGATACGCAGTATTTT; CDR3aa: CASSLNGGYSDTQYF
abundance: .; j_gene: TRBJ2-3; d_gene: .; v_gene: TRBV28; CDR3nt: TGTGCCAGCAGCGATAGCGGCCCGGGAGATACGCAGTATTTT; CDR3aa: CASSDSGPGDTQYF
abundance: .; j_gene: TRBJ2-3; d_gene: TRBD2; v_gene: TRBV4-1; CDR3nt: TGCGCCAGCAGCCAAGCCGGGACTACAGGCACAGATACGCAGTATTTT; CDR3aa: CASSQAGTTGTDTQYF
abundance: .; j_gene: TRBJ2-7; d_gene: TRBD2; v_gene: TRBV7-2; CDR3nt: TGTGCCAGCAGCTTGACTAGCGGGTCCACCTACGAGCAGTACTTC; CDR3aa: CASSLTSGSTYEQYF
abundance: once; j_gene: TRBJ1-1; d_gene: .; v_gene: TRBV29-1; CDR3nt: TGCAGCGTTGAAGAGGCTGTCGGGTCCGCTTTCTTT; CDR3aa: CSVEEAVGSAFF
abundance: .; j_gene: TRBJ1-2; d_gene: .; v_gene: TRBV5-4; CDR3nt: TGTGCCAGCAGCTTGGACTCTAACTATGGCTACACCTTC; CDR3aa: CASSLDSNYGYTF
abundance: .; j_gene: TRBJ2-3; d_gene: TRBD2; v_gene: TRBV7-3; CDR3nt: TGTGCCAGCAGCTTAATTGGAGCTAGCGGGGCGCAGTATTTT; CDR3aa: CASSLIGASGAQYF
abundance: .; j_gene: TRBJ1-3; d_gene: .; v_gene: TRBV19; CDR3nt: TGTGCCAGCGCGGAGATATCTGGAAACACCATATATTTT; CDR3aa: CASAEISGNTIYF